This T cell receptor beta chain stems from a study of CD8 T cells in ankylosing spondylitis. Construction of TCR beta libraries was performed using quantitative 5'-RACE with molecular barcodes. Using its own MiXCR run on the 5' RACE reads, TCRdb lists one record per CDR3 protein. The top ten hold about two fifths of the sample, which has around 220,000 distinct CDR3 sequences, around 16% seen once. Study results and limitations: There was reportedly significant enrichment of clones that were disease-linked in matched ankylosing spondylitis synovial fluid. About 8 highly homologous variants formed a TCR beta motif that appeared characteristic of ankylosing spondylitis blood.

In germline, CDR1 is DFQATT, CDR2 SNEGSKA (reference sequence). V trimming: 3 bases; J trimming: 14 bases; junction bases outside the gene matches: 13. This CDR3 has 14 residues. There are a few counts of this clonotype. As yet, its antigen is unknown. The chain joins TRBV20-1 to TRBJ2-1; 10 nucleotides line up with TRBD1. The source is a male donor with ankylosing spondylitis. Specimen: blood, either unsorted or a sorted T cell fraction (not recorded which). Written as DNA, the CDR3 is TGCAGTGCTAGCAACCCGCCGGGACAGGGGTTCGAGTTCTTC. The encoded protein is CSASNPPGQGFEFF.